This paragraph covers one T cell receptor beta chain sequence. No antigen is known for it. The entry originates in a study of vaccination effects on CD4 cells after COVID-19. Study-wide points: After vaccination, at late timepoints, clones induced by infection and by vaccine contracted markedly.

Under the ViraFEST assay, PBMC were stimulated with viral peptide pools so that antigen-specific CD4+ T cells expanded. Sequencing was performed afterwards. A roughly 10-day culture period preceded the isolation of CD4+ T cells. This person's SARS-CoV-2 infection, confirmed by PCR, occurred between March and December 2020. Each culture well received roughly 1.8 million PBMC. These cells were then cultured in IMDM with 8.5 to 10 IU/ml IL-2 and 8.5 to 10 ug/ml peptides. Produced via immunoSEQ multiplex PCR; TCRdb's table is partial and in-frame only. There are roughly 45,000 clones in the sample; roughly 75% occur only once, and under 30% lies in the top ten. Germline V lookup: CDR1 SGHRS, CDR2 YFSETQ. There are 14 residues in the CDR3. J was trimmed by 5 bases and V by 7 bases; bases with no gene match: 8.

The sequencing used CD4+ T cells from PBMCs cultured with a peptide pool, collected before COVID-19 vaccination. This receptor was taken from a human donor who had a prior SARS-CoV-2 infection. This chain joins TRBV5-1 and TRBJ2-7; 11 nucleotides match TRBD1. In DNA, the CDR3 is TGCGCCAGCGGGAAGGGACAGGGGGAGGACGAGCAGTACTTC. Protein product: CASGKGQGEDEQYF.